This passage covers 28 T cell receptor beta chains from one sample sequenced in a study of tumor and adjacent non-tumor tissue in lung cancer. No cell sorting was done before RNA was extracted from the tissue. The normal lung tissue was taken more than 3 cm from the tumor edge. The library came from three nested PCR rounds adapted from ARM-PCR protocols. A single record per CDR3 protein comes from TCRdb applying MiXCR to the multiplex PCR reads. Among 70,000 to 90,000 distinct CDR3 sequences listed, around two thirds were seen once. The sample was distant non-tumor lung tissue. These receptors were obtained from a woman between 50 and 59 years old with non-small cell lung cancer.

The chain joins TRBV25-1 to TRBJ2-1; 9 bases agree with TRBD2. CDR1 MGHDK and CDR2 SYGVNS come from the germline V gene. This CDR3 is 16 amino acids long. Trimming cost V 2 bases and J 5 bases; bases outside gene matches: 7. CDR3 bases: TGTGCCAGCAGTGAAATGGGGCGGGAGGGTCACAATGAGCAGTTCTTC. This codes for CASSEMGREGHNEQFF.

In regard to this clonotype: In this CDR3 the conserved last residue, phenylalanine or tryptophan, is missing, so a read error is likely. This sequence joins TRBV7-8 and TRBJ1-6; 8 bases are a match to TRBD1. The CDR3 is 15 amino acids. Germline lookup yields CDR1 SGHVS and CDR2 FQNEAQ. The V and J ends lost 5 bases and 7 bases, in that order; junction bases with no gene match: 7. The CDR3 here is CASSAGGAGNSPLHS. The CDR3 DNA sequence: TGTGCCAGCAGCGCAGGGGGCGCCGGGAATTCACCCCTCCACTCT.

This chain uses TRBV28 with TRBJ1-5; 10 bases align to TRBD1. Germline CDR1 and CDR2: MDHEN and SYDVKM. V dropped 5 bases and J dropped 7; count of bases not matched to a gene: 11. CDR3 size: 16 residues. CDR3 sequence: CASSLVLTGGRQPQHF. Here the CDR3 DNA reads TGTGCCAGCAGTCTAGTTCTGACAGGGGGCAGGCAGCCCCAGCATTTT. Full variable domain (outside the CDR3, taken from reference TRBV28 and TRBJ1-5): DVKVTQSSRYLVKRTGEKVFLECVQDMDHENMFWYRQDPGLGLRLIYFSYDVKMKEKGDIPEGYSVSREKKERFSLILESASTNQTSMYLCASSLVLTGGRQPQHFGDGTRLSIL.

As concerns this clonotype: A much bigger clone sits one base away, suggesting this may be a read error. V is TRBV20-1 and J is TRBJ1-1, with D tentatively TRBD1 (6 bases). The CDR3 loop spans 14 amino acids. Germline values: CDR1 DFQATT, CDR2 SNEGSKA (reference sequence). In nucleotides, the CDR3 is TGCAGTGCTATATTACAGGGCGCAAACATTGAAGCTTTCTTT. Translation: CSAILQGANIEAFF.

A remark on this clonotype: Compared with germline, one end of the junction differs, possibly owing to a read error. The V call is TRBV7-3, the J call TRBJ1-1; possibly TRBD1 for D (5 bases). The CDR3 has 15 residues. Per germline, CDR1 SGHTA and CDR2 FQGTGA. The CDR3 region has the DNA TGTGCCAGCACCTTAACTGGCGACAGCTACACTGAAGCTTTCTTT. Amino acids: CASTLTGDSYTEAFF.

Notes on this clonotype: A read error may account for a junction end that differs from germline. V is TRBV6-2 or TRBV6-3 and J is TRBJ2-7; 11 bases map to TRBD2. The CDR3 is 15 amino acids. CDR1 is MNHEY, CDR2 SVGEGT, per germline. CDR3 nucleotides: TGTGCTAGCAGCACGACTAGCGGGATCTCCTACGAGCAGTACTTC. This encodes CASSTTSGISYEQYF.

In the case of this clonotype: One junction end does not reproduce the germline sequence, and a read error may be involved. J is TRBJ2-1 and V is TRBV10-3; tentative D call: TRBD2 (5 bases). CDR1 and CDR2 from the germline V gene are ENHRY and SYGVKD. The length of the CDR3 is 15 residues. CDR3 residues: CVISEGPNTSNEQFF. For the CDR3, the DNA is TGTGTCATCAGTGAGGGCCCAAACACGTCTAATGAGCAGTTCTTC.

Worth noting for this clonotype: The conserved phenylalanine or tryptophan is not found at the CDR3 terminus, so this likely reflects a read error. This chain links TRBV20-1 with TRBJ2-7, with TRBD2 matching 7 bases. The CDR3 extends over 14 amino acids. Germline values: CDR1 DFQATT, CDR2 SNEGSKA (reference sequence). V gave up 5 bases and J gave up 0 bases; unmatched junction bases: 7. The DNA of the CDR3 is TGCAGTGCTCTCATTAGCGGGCCCTCCTACGAGCAGTACTCC. This encodes CSALISGPSYEQYS.

The chain joins TRBV6-1 to TRBJ2-2; tentative D call: TRBD2 (6 bases). The CDR3 spans 14 residues. V was pared by 6 bases and J by 15 bases, with 23 bases between. Germline V CDR1 and CDR2: MNHNS, SASEGT. The CDR3 protein is CASRNRGLAGGLFF. The CDR3 bases are TGTGCCAGCAGGAACAGAGGTTTGGCCGGGGGATTGTTTTTT.

As concerns this clonotype: The conserved phenylalanine or tryptophan normally closing the CDR3 is absent here, so this likely arose from a read error. The V gene is TRBV29-1, the J gene TRBJ2-3; 11 nucleotides agree with TRBD1. CDR1 and CDR2 from the germline V gene are SQVTM and ANQGSEA. CDR3 length equals 13 residues. The CDR3 sequence: CSQGQGDLGTQYS. CDR3 nucleotide sequence: TGCAGTCAGGGACAGGGGGACCTGGGTACGCAGTATTCT.

About this clonotype itself: A read error may be the cause here, since a much bigger clone is one base away. The genes are TRBV5-4 and TRBJ2-2, with D perhaps matching TRBD2 (6 bases). This CDR3 comprises 16 residues. Germline V CDR1 and CDR2: SGHNT, YYREEE (reference sequence). The CDR3: CASNLGGRMNTGELFF. The CDR3 coding sequence is TGTGCCAGCAACTTGGGTGGGAGGATGAACACCGGGGAGCTGTTTTTT.

A remark on this clonotype: No conserved phenylalanine or tryptophan ends this CDR3, so it is likely a read error. The rearrangement links TRBV6-2 or TRBV6-3 to TRBJ1-2, with D uncertain. Germline CDR1 MNHEY, CDR2 SVGEGT. V shed 9 bases and J shed 6 bases, with 17 bases lying between them. The length of the CDR3 is 13 residues. The CDR3 is CASNSRGMDGYTI. In DNA form, the CDR3 reads TGTGCCAGTAATTCTCGGGGTATGGATGGCTACACCATC.

This CDR3 reads CASSLLAAITDTQYF. The CDR3 bases are TGTGCCAGCAGCTTACTAGCGGCAATCACAGATACGCAGTATTTT. The chain has TRBV7-9 and TRBJ2-3, with 7 positions matching TRBD2. The germline V gene encodes CDR1 SEHNR and CDR2 FQNEAQ (reference sequence). The length of the CDR3 is 15 residues. V shed 2 bases, J shed 2 bases, and the junction held 4 bases outside the gene matches.

A remark on this clonotype: The junction differs from germline at one of its ends, possibly a read error. The chain is built from TRBV11-2 and TRBJ2-1; 10 bases map to TRBD2. CDR3 length: 16 amino acids. In germline, CDR1 is SGHAT, CDR2 FQNNGV. CDR3 DNA sequence: TGTGCCAGCAGCCTAATGACCTGGACTAGCGGACCAGAACAGTCCTTC. It codes for CASSLMTWTSGPEQSF.

The chain has TRBV11-2 and TRBJ2-7; D is possibly TRBD2 (5 bases). Trimming took off 9 bases at V and 4 bases at J, with 16 bases between the two ends. This CDR3 spans 13 amino acids. The germline CDR1 and CDR2 sequences are SGHAT and FQNNGV. The CDR3 is CASILATVYEQYF. CDR3 bases: TGTGCCAGTATCTTAGCGACTGTGTACGAGCAGTACTTC.

As for this clonotype: Being one base from a much bigger clone, this may be a read error. The chain has TRBV20-1 and TRBJ1-5, with D uncertain. In germline, CDR1 is DFQATT, CDR2 SNEGSKA (reference sequence). Trimming removed 7 bases at V and 2 bases at J, with 24 bases between. This CDR3 is 17 amino acids long. In nucleotides, the CDR3 is TGCAGTGTTACCTCAAACTCCCGTCTCGGGGGCAATCAGCCCCAGCATTTT. It translates to CSVTSNSRLGGNQPQHF.

This clonotype was found once. At one end, the junction sequence differs from germline, possibly due to a read error. The CDR3 DNA sequence: TGTGCCGGCAGCTACCTGCAGGGTGCGAACACTGAAGTTTTCTTT. Amino acids: CAGSYLQGANTEVFF. The chain joins TRBV5-5 to TRBJ1-1; weak D call: TRBD1 (5 bases). This CDR3 has 15 residues. Germline loops: CDR1 SGHKS, CDR2 YYEKEE (reference sequence). The whole variable domain, remainder taken from reference TRBV5-5 and TRBJ1-1, is DAGVTQSPTHLIKTRGQQVTLRCSPISGHKSVSWYQQVLGQGPQFIFQYYEKEERGRGNFPDRFSARQFPNYSSELNVNALLLGDSALYLCAGSYLQGANTEVFFGQGTRLTVV.

In its sample, this clonotype was seen once. This sequence joins TRBV14 and TRBJ2-5, with 8 positions matching TRBD2. J was trimmed by 6 bases and V by 9 bases; bases with no gene match: 9. Germline V lookup: CDR1 SGHDN, CDR2 FVKESK. The length of the CDR3 is 13 residues. CDR3 protein: CARNQRESKTQYF. CDR3 sequence (DNA): TGTGCCAGGAACCAGCGGGAGAGTAAGACCCAGTACTTC.

This clonotype was observed a single time. An end of the junction differs from the germline gene, which may be a read error. This chain joins TRBV11-2 and TRBJ2-6; a weak D match, TRBD1 (5 bases). The CDR3 covers 15 residues. Germline CDR1 is SGHAT and CDR2 is FQNNGV. CDR3 nucleotide sequence: TGTGCCAGTAGCTTGCTAAGCTCTGGGGCCAACCTCCTGACTTTC. It is translated as CASSLLSSGANLLTF.

The J gene is TRBJ2-5, the V gene TRBV28; 12 positions agree with TRBD2. V shed 5 bases, J shed 0 bases, and the junction held 10 bases outside the gene matches. CDR1 MDHEN and CDR2 SYDVKM come from the germline V gene. The CDR3 totals 18 residues. CDR3 nucleotides: TGTGCCAGCAGTCTATTACTAGCGGGAGGCCCAGACCAAGAGACCCAGTACTTC. As protein: CASSLLLAGGPDQETQYF.

Of note for this clonotype: At one of its ends the junction is not consistent with the germline gene, which may arise from a read error. This chain's CDR3 is CAIAAGQGAGGANVPTF. The CDR3 DNA reads as TGTGCCATAGCGGCGGGACAGGGGGCAGGTGGGGCCAACGTCCCGACTTTC. This chain uses TRBV10-3 with TRBJ2-6; TRBD1 matches 12 bases. Looked up from germline, CDR1 is ENHRY and CDR2 is SYGVKD. This CDR3 comprises 17 residues.

Notes on this clonotype: A read error is possible here, since a much larger clone lies one base away. The chain links TRBV28 to TRBJ2-4, with D unclear. The CDR3 totals 16 residues. Looked up from germline, CDR1 is MDHEN and CDR2 is SYDVKM. CDR3 nucleotides: TGTGCCAACAGTTTATTGTCCGTGGGCAGCCAGGACATTCAGTACTTC. It translates to CANSLLSVGSQDIQYF.

This chain links TRBV6-1 with TRBJ2-7; 8 bases agree with TRBD1. Germline V gene data show CDR1 as MNHNS and CDR2 as SASEGT. CDR3 length: 15 residues. The V segment lost 1 base and the J segment 5 bases; nucleotides outside the gene matches: 7. The CDR3 DNA reads as TGTGCCAGCAGTGAAGGGCAGGGGGCCTTCCACGAGCAGTACTTC. Translated: CASSEGQGAFHEQYF.

The table lists this clonotype with a few counts. A much larger clone differs by one base, so this may be a read error. This chain joins TRBV20-1 and TRBJ2-1; 9 bases line up with TRBD2. The CDR3 has 15 residues. Germline V gene sequence: CDR1 DFQATT, CDR2 SNEGSKA (reference sequence). Here the CDR3 DNA reads TGCTGTGCTAGAGATCCTCTAGCGGGGTACAATGAGCAGTTCTTC. Its translation is CCARDPLAGYNEQFF.

This clonotype was observed many times. This chain uses TRBV20-1 with TRBJ2-7; the match to TRBD2 covers 7 bases. The V segment lost 4 bases and the J segment 3 bases; nucleotides outside the gene matches: 12. Germline CDR1 and CDR2: DFQATT and SNEGSKA (reference sequence). The CDR3 loop spans 15 amino acids. The CDR3 DNA reads as TGCAGTGCTATCCCCGGGGAGGGTTCCAACTACGAGCAGTACTTC. Its protein product is CSAIPGEGSNYEQYF.

This clonotype was recorded at least ten times. The chain recombines TRBV5-4 with TRBJ2-5, with 8 bases lining up with TRBD1. Losses at the gene ends were 4 bases for V and 5 bases for J; bases not matched to a gene: 4. This CDR3 region has 13 residues. Germline lookup yields CDR1 SGHNT and CDR2 YYREEE (reference sequence). DNA for the CDR3: TGTGCCAGCAGCAAAGACAGGGGTGAGACCCAGTACTTC. This gives the protein CASSKDRGETQYF.

In its sample, this clonotype was seen a few times. A much larger clone sits a single nucleotide away, making a read error possible. The chain links TRBV5-4 to TRBJ2-3, with D uncertain. Germline loops: CDR1 SGHNT, CDR2 YYREEE (reference sequence). The CDR3 runs to 14 residues. Trimming left V 3 bases short and J 5 bases short, with 13 bases between. CDR3 coding DNA: TGTGCCAGCAGCTATGGACGGGTGGGAGATACGCAGTATTTT. Translated, it gives CASSYGRVGDTQYF.

The rearrangement links TRBV20-1 to TRBJ2-1; no reliable D call. The germline CDR1 and CDR2 sequences are DFQATT and SNEGSKA (reference sequence). The CDR3 runs 13 residues. The CDR3 region is CRDPSYSSNEQFF. Written as DNA, the CDR3 is TGCCGTGATCCGTCGTATAGTAGCAATGAGCAGTTCTTC.